These 22 T cell receptor beta chains were sequenced from one sample in a study of shared clonotypes between healthy human individuals. TCRdb's table, derived via immunoSEQ multiplex PCR, lists solely in-frame clones and lacks some. Of around 1.4 million clones listed, approximately 98.5% are singletons. Sequencing input: naive CD4+ T cells sorted from blood. The subset was: CD45RA+ positively selected. These receptors were obtained from a man aged 30 to 39 in good health.

The chain uses TRBV5-1 and TRBJ2-1; the match to TRBD1 covers 11 bases. V trimming: 4 bases; J trimming: 6 bases; junction bases outside the gene matches: 9. This CDR3 region has 16 residues. CDR1 is SGHRS, CDR2 YFSETQ, per germline. The CDR3 coding sequence is TGCGCCAGCAGCCGCAATCGGGGGACAGGGGGCAATGAGCAGTTCTTC. Translated, it gives CASSRNRGTGGNEQFF.

This sequence joins TRBV5-4 and TRBJ2-1; 8 bases are shared with TRBD2. Per germline, CDR1 SGHNT and CDR2 YYREEE (reference sequence). After removal of 1 base from V and 7 bases from J, the junction contained 7 bases not matched to a gene. This CDR3 has 15 amino acids. CDR3 sequence: CASSLNPGGTNEQFF. CDR3 sequence (DNA): TGTGCCAGCAGCTTGAATCCGGGAGGGACGAATGAGCAGTTCTTC.

This clone has only a few counts. V usage is TRBV30 and J usage is TRBJ2-7; tentative D call: TRBD1 (5 bases). The CDR3 is 14 residues long. The germline CDR1 and CDR2 sequences are GTSNPN and SVGIG (reference sequence). Trimming cost V 0 bases and J 4 bases, with 13 bases left between them. Written as DNA, the CDR3 is TGTGCCTGGAGTGTACAGGATGTGGTGTACGAGCAGTACTTC. Amino acids: CAWSVQDVVYEQYF.

This clone was counted a single time. V gene TRBV30 combines with J gene TRBJ1-2; maybe TRBD1 (6 bases). Trimming removed 0 bases at V and 2 bases at J, with 10 bases between. The germline V gene has CDR1 GTSNPN and CDR2 SVGIG (reference sequence). This CDR3 contains 14 residues. The chain's CDR3 is CAWSVGQRNYGYTF. As DNA, the CDR3 is TGTGCCTGGAGTGTCGGACAGCGAAACTATGGCTACACCTTC. Complete variable domain (other parts from reference TRBV30 and TRBJ1-2): SQTIHQWPATLVQPVGSPLSLECTVEGTSNPNLYWYRQAAGRGLQLLFYSVGIGQISSEVPQNLSASRPQDRQFILSSKKLLLSDSGFYLCAWSVGQRNYGYTFGSGTRLTVV.

The chain employs TRBV19 and TRBJ2-1; no clear D. The V and J ends lost 3 bases and 4 bases respectively, with 10 bases between them. This CDR3 contains 14 residues. Germline V gene sequence: CDR1 LNHDA, CDR2 SQIVND (reference sequence). The CDR3 DNA reads TGTGCCAGTAGTATCGGGCACTTATACAATGAGCAGTTCTTC. It encodes CASSIGHLYNEQFF.

The chain employs TRBV7-2 and TRBJ2-7; D remains unclear. There are 15 residues in the CDR3. Trimming stripped 2 bases from V and 1 base from J, with 12 bases between. In germline, CDR1 is SGHTA, CDR2 FQGNSA. For the CDR3, the DNA is TGTGCCAGCAGCTTAACGAGACGGCCGTCCTACGAGCAGTACTTC. Amino acid sequence: CASSLTRRPSYEQYF.

A note on this clone: The same CDR3 is also encoded by other DNA sequences in this sample. The rearrangement links TRBV7-8 to TRBJ2-1; D gene ambiguous. V gave up 3 bases and J gave up 3 bases, with 6 bases separating them. Germline CDR1 SGHVS, CDR2 FQNEAQ. This CDR3 contains 13 residues. CDR3 amino acids: CASSFINYNEQFF. CDR3 nucleotides: TGTGCCAGCAGCTTCATTAACTACAATGAGCAGTTCTTC.

The chain links TRBV19 to TRBJ2-7; a weak D match, TRBD1 (9 bases). The germline gives CDR1 LNHDA, CDR2 SQIVND (reference sequence). CDR3 length: 15 amino acids. V lost 10 bases to trimming and J lost 4 bases, with 23 bases between them. CDR3 bases: TGTGCCACCAATCCGGGGGGGACAGGGACGTACGAGCAGTACTTC. Its translation is CATNPGGTGTYEQYF.

The chain is built from TRBV12-5 and TRBJ2-2; D is uncertain. Germline V gene lookup returns CDR1 LGHNT and CDR2 FRNRAP. The CDR3 runs to 13 residues. V lost 3 bases to trimming and J lost 4 bases, with 6 bases between them. The CDR3 protein is CASGFVGTGELFF. The CDR3 DNA follows: TGTGCTAGTGGTTTCGTGGGCACCGGGGAGCTGTTTTTT.

The rearrangement uses TRBV29-1 and TRBJ2-3; the match to TRBD1 covers 10 bases. Trimming took 1 base from V and 1 from J; bases not matched to a gene: 17. Germline V lookup: CDR1 SQVTM, CDR2 ANQGSEA. The CDR3 runs to 20 residues. The CDR3 region has the DNA TGCAGCGTTGAAGGGATCGGGGGGGACAGGGGAGTGGTTGGCACAGATACGCAGTATTTT. Protein sequence: CSVEGIGGDRGVVGTDTQYF.

The V gene is TRBV30, the J gene TRBJ2-1; 11 positions match TRBD2. The CDR3 contains 16 residues. J gave up 4 bases and V 3 bases, and 8 bases lay outside the gene matches. Germline CDR1 reads GTSNPN; CDR2 reads SVGIG (reference sequence). CDR3 sequence: CAWRGLAGGIYNEQFF. The CDR3 DNA follows: TGTGCCTGGAGGGGTTTAGCGGGAGGGATATACAATGAGCAGTTCTTC.

The rearrangement links TRBV5-4 to TRBJ2-5; a weak D match, TRBD2 (6 bases). This CDR3 is 17 amino acids long. V dropped 4 bases and J dropped 0 bases, with 19 bases sitting between them. In germline, CDR1 is SGHNT, CDR2 YYREEE (reference sequence). The CDR3 bases are TGTGCCAGCAGCACCCTTGGCAGCGGGCCAAACCAAGAGACCCAGTACTTC. This gives the protein CASSTLGSGPNQETQYF.

The CDR3 region has the DNA TGTGCCAGTAGTCTCGTCCTACAGCGAGTCTTTAACACCATATATTTT. It yields the protein CASSLVLQRVFNTIYF. The chain employs TRBV19 and TRBJ1-3; D call uncertain. The V gene's germline CDR1 is LNHDA and CDR2 SQIVND (reference sequence). The V and J ends lost 5 bases and 7 bases respectively, with 21 bases between them. This CDR3 region has 16 residues.

The chain combines TRBV4-3 with TRBJ2-1, with D perhaps TRBD2 (6 bases). In germline, CDR1 is LGHNA, CDR2 YSLEER. Trimming removed 0 bases from V and 6 bases from J, with 15 bases in between. The CDR3 has 16 amino acids. CDR3 DNA sequence: TGCGCCAGCAGCCAAGATCGCGGGGCCTCTAGCAATGAGCAGTTCTTC. This gives the protein CASSQDRGASSNEQFF.

The chain uses TRBV11-3 and TRBJ2-7, with 7 bases identical to TRBD1. The ends lost 0 bases at V and 1 base at J; junction bases unmatched: 3. Germline assignment: CDR1 SGHNT and CDR2 YENEEA. The CDR3 contains 15 residues. CDR3 sequence (DNA): TGTGCCAGCAGCTTAGACCGGGACAGATCCTACGAGCAGTACTTC. Its translation: CASSLDRDRSYEQYF.

The chain couples TRBV18 to TRBJ1-2, with TRBD1 matching 9 bases. The CDR3 runs to 16 residues. The J segment lost 7 bases and the V segment lost 2 bases, leaving 11 bases of the junction unmatched. Germline V CDR1 and CDR2: KGHSH, LQKENI. The DNA of the CDR3 is TGTGCCAGCTCACCAGGTACCGGGACAGGGTGGCTTGGCTACACCTTC. Its protein product is CASSPGTGTGWLGYTF. The full variable domain, in which reference TRBV18 and TRBJ1-2 provide the parts outside the CDR3, is NAGVMQNPRHLVRRRGQEARLRCSPMKGHSHVYWYRQLPEEGLKFMVYLQKENIIDESGMPKERFSAEFPKEGPSILRIQQVVRGDSAAYFCASSPGTGTGWLGYTFGSGTRLTVV.

The V gene is TRBV28, the J gene TRBJ1-4, with D unresolved. V shed 3 bases and J shed 8 bases, with 13 bases lying between them. This CDR3 has 14 residues. Germline CDR1 MDHEN, CDR2 SYDVKM. CDR3 residues: CASSFPRVEEKLFF. CDR3 DNA sequence: TGTGCCAGCAGTTTTCCTAGGGTAGAGGAAAAACTGTTTTTT.

Comment on this clone: This CDR3 is also generated by other DNA sequences in the sample. The CDR3 coding sequence is TGTGCCAGCAGCGTAGCTAGGACAGATACGCAGTATTTT. Protein sequence: CASSVARTDTQYF. The chain links TRBV9 to TRBJ2-3; D call uncertain. This CDR3 is 13 amino acids long. Germline V gene sequence: CDR1 SGDLS, CDR2 YYNGEE. The V and J ends lost 0 bases and 3 bases respectively, with 5 bases between them.

The table lists this clone with a count of one. The genes are TRBV2 and TRBJ1-1; D not resolved. Germline V gene lookup returns CDR1 SNHLY and CDR2 FYNNEI. Deletions cut 11 bases from V and 10 bases from J, with 17 bases between. The CDR3 has 11 residues. The CDR3: CAVSGSIIAFF. The CDR3 region has the DNA TGTGCCGTATCGGGCAGCATAATAGCTTTCTTT.

The V and J genes are TRBV11-2 and TRBJ2-7, with D perhaps matching TRBD1 or TRBD2 (6 bases each). From germline, CDR1 is SGHAT and CDR2 FQNNGV. Trimming removed 7 bases at V and 1 base at J, with 17 bases between. The CDR3 runs 15 residues. CDR3 in amino acids: CASTPGQGRSYEQYF. For the CDR3, the DNA is TGTGCCAGCACGCCGGGCCAGGGGAGGTCCTACGAGCAGTACTTC.

The chain recombines TRBV28 with TRBJ2-7, with TRBD2 identical over 7 bases. V shed 8 bases, J shed 12 bases, and the junction held 10 bases outside the gene matches. The CDR3 contains 11 residues. Germline V gene lookup returns CDR1 MDHEN and CDR2 SYDVKM. Here the CDR3 reads CASSERGLPYF. The CDR3 region has the DNA TGTGCCAGCTCGGAGCGGGGACTTCCGTACTTC.

The rearrangement uses TRBV27 and TRBJ2-1, with TRBD2 matching over 10 bases. The CDR3 is 20 residues long. Germline CDR1 and CDR2: MNHEY and SMNVEV (reference sequence). V lost 4 bases to trimming and J lost 3 bases; unmatched junction nucleotides: 18. The CDR3 protein is CASSSQTGTSEHSYYNEQFF. The CDR3 DNA reads TGTGCCAGCAGTTCCCAAACCGGGACTAGCGAACACTCTTACTACAATGAGCAGTTCTTC.